Listed here is a single T cell receptor (beta chain). Its antigen remains unidentified. Profiled with immunoSEQ multiplex PCR; TCRdb holds only in-frame clones, not every one. The sample's table shows over 130,000 clones. This record comes from a study of T cell responses to AZD1222 COVID-19 vaccine. General observations from the study: Spike-specific TCR breadth and depth went up after people got two AZD1222 doses. Mostly white British, mostly female donors; authors suggested clonal diversity may be underestimated. Spike-spanning, vaccine-associated CD4 TCRs were dominant at 160-218 and 743-854. Repertoires were obtained solely post-peak T cell response.

Sequenced: peripheral blood. This clonotype was obtained from an adult in good health.

CDR3 in DNA: TGTGCCAGCAGTGAGGCCCCGACAGGGGTTGGCTATGGCTACACCTTC. Its protein product is CASSEAPTGVGYGYTF. The rearrangement uses TRBV6-1 and TRBJ1-2, with TRBD1 matching over 8 bases. The CDR3 length is 16 residues. The V and J ends lost 3 bases and 4 bases, in that order; junction bases with no gene match: 10. Per the germline V gene, CDR1 is MNHNS and CDR2 is SASEGT.